This TCR beta chain came from a study of T-cell memory formation after mild COVID-19. This clonotype has only a few counts. This CDR3 has 16 amino acids. The V gene's germline CDR1 is LGHNA and CDR2 YSLEER. Germline trimming cut 1 base from V and 6 bases from J; bases unmatched to any gene: 7. The authors produced TCR alpha and TCR beta cDNA libraries with sample barcodes and UMIs by 5'RACE using constant-segment primers. Each CDR3 protein gets one entry after TCRdb re-called the 5' RACE reads with MiXCR. The table has a few hundred thousand distinct CDR3 sequences, about 16% seen once; the top ten hold 20% to 25%.

The receptor was derived from a man between 18 and 35 years old who had mild COVID-19 (a few samples of this study predate the infection). Cell type and time point are not known. This chain uses TRBV4-3 with TRBJ1-4; 8 bases match TRBD1. Material: PBMCs or a T cell subset sorted from them (not recorded which). CDR3 nucleotides: TGCGCCAGCAGCCAAGCCTGGACAGGGCAGGATGAAAAACTGTTTTTT. It yields the protein CASSQAWTGQDEKLFF.